Listed below are T cell receptor beta chains from one sample, sequenced in a study of blood T cell repertoires in COVID-19. This table comes from immunoSEQ multiplex PCR, and its TCRdb copy is limited to in-frame clones, with some not included. This table holds 150,000 to 200,000 clones, about four fifths found once. The sequencing input was peripheral blood. These TCRs come from a woman in her sixties or seventies with COVID-19, enrolled during active disease. The conserved cysteine and the conserved F or W are not part of the CDR3 here. A D gene is named only where the DNA matches it firmly. Clone size is shown for a subset of rows, as once, few, many or a class of expanded clone.

j_gene,abundance,v_gene,d_gene,CDR3aa
TRBJ1-1,-,TRBV7-8,TRBD1,ASSPTGTAMNTEAF
TRBJ2-1,once,TRBV6-6,-,ASSYPIDEQF
TRBJ1-4,-,TRBV11-2,TRBD1,ASSLDFQGAYEKLF
TRBJ1-1,-,TRBV9,-,ASSFIVEGYTEAF
TRBJ1-5,-,TRBV15,TRBD1,ATSRASGTGDRQPQH
TRBJ1-3,-,TRBV11-2,-,ATNRNSGNTIY
TRBJ2-1,-,TRBV11-2,-,ASSSPPGDNEQF
TRBJ2-2,-,TRBV30,TRBD2,AWSRLAGGTGELF
TRBJ1-1,-,TRBV15,TRBD1,ARMERRQGLNTEAF
TRBJ1-2,few,TRBV7-8,-,ASSRDGGAIYGYT
TRBJ2-7,-,TRBV28,TRBD2,ASSSSGSSNEQY
TRBJ2-3,-,TRBV27,TRBD2,ASSFYPPGLAGVTQY
TRBJ2-1,-,TRBV19,TRBD2,ASSGSGGAGEQF
TRBJ1-2,-,TRBV5-5,-,ASSWQHANYGYT
TRBJ1-2,-,TRBV28,TRBD1,ASSPGQGKTLYGYT
TRBJ1-5,-,TRBV24-1,TRBD1,ATSDAGTGEQPQH
TRBJ2-2,-,TRBV10-3,-,ASSPGGDTGELF
TRBJ1-2,-,TRBV29-1,TRBD1,SGFGGQGNYGYT
TRBJ1-4,few,TRBV7-2,TRBD1,ASSPETGRSHILEKLF
TRBJ1-4,few,TRBV5-1,TRBD1,ASSFQSTGGGEKLF
TRBJ1-1,-,TRBV4-1,TRBD1,ASSQDEDRANTEAF
TRBJ2-7,-,TRBV28,TRBD1,ASSPTGERYEQY
TRBJ1-2,-,TRBV28,-,ATWAGAHGYT
TRBJ1-2,-,TRBV6-5,-,ASINPEGGGGYT
TRBJ2-2,-,TRBV28,-,ASSFLGYETGELF
TRBJ1-1,-,TRBV11-2,-,ASSLSVNTEAF
TRBJ2-3,-,TRBV5-1,TRBD1,ASSLQGAISTDTQY
TRBJ2-5,-,TRBV29-1,TRBD2,SVVEGRLAQETQY
TRBJ1-1,-,TRBV5-1,-,ASSLGASIIGDTEAF
TRBJ2-3,-,TRBV5-6,-,ASSLLAIQY
TRBJ2-4,-,TRBV4-1,TRBD2,ASSRQLAAENIQY
TRBJ2-1,-,TRBV15,-,ATSQRAMQSSYNEQF
TRBJ2-7,few,TRBV11-2,TRBD2,ASSVGREGPSRQY
TRBJ1-5,-,TRBV3-1/TRBV3-2,TRBD1,ASSQQTGGSNQPQH
TRBJ1-1,-,TRBV27,-,ASSFESGTSEAF
TRBJ1-5,-,TRBV6-5,-,ASSSDRISNQPQH
TRBJ2-1,-,TRBV6-2/TRBV6-3,TRBD2,ASSGTIGGREQF
TRBJ2-1,-,TRBV6-5,TRBD1,ASRTSLNPTGKF
TRBJ1-1,-,TRBV11-2,-,ASSLDYGDYSMNTEAF
TRBJ1-2,-,TRBV7-9,-,ASGPFWASYGYT
TRBJ1-2,-,TRBV2,-,ASSEAPGLRGYT
TRBJ2-3,few,TRBV3-1/TRBV3-2,-,ASSQALQGYTDTQY
TRBJ1-2,-,TRBV7-8,-,ASDPGRGRDYGYT
TRBJ2-3,-,TRBV7-2,TRBD2,ASSPRREFADTQY
TRBJ2-1,-,TRBV2,-,ASTGQLANEQF
TRBJ2-7,-,TRBV29-1,-,SVEGGDGFYEQY
TRBJ2-2,-,TRBV27,TRBD1,ASKTGGTGELF
TRBJ2-5,once,TRBV24-1,TRBD1,ATSGGQGAQETQY
TRBJ2-1,-,TRBV9,TRBD2,ASSVAVLAGDNEQF
TRBJ2-1,once,TRBV18,TRBD1,ASSKDRGGWSYNEQF
TRBJ2-1,few,TRBV7-9,-,ASRQRQTSYNEQF
TRBJ2-1,-,TRBV28,TRBD2,ASSSPSGRTLDEQF
TRBJ2-1,-,TRBV7-2,TRBD2,ASSLVGLAGGSWQF
TRBJ1-2,-,TRBV6-5,TRBD1,ASTKDRGRQGGYT
TRBJ1-1,-,TRBV18,TRBD1,ASSPATGENTEAF
TRBJ2-2,-,TRBV2,-,ASSPLSGTAGELF
TRBJ2-7,-,TRBV7-2,TRBD2,ASSRTSGSSYEQY
TRBJ2-1,-,TRBV15,-,ATSLGSPATRDEQF